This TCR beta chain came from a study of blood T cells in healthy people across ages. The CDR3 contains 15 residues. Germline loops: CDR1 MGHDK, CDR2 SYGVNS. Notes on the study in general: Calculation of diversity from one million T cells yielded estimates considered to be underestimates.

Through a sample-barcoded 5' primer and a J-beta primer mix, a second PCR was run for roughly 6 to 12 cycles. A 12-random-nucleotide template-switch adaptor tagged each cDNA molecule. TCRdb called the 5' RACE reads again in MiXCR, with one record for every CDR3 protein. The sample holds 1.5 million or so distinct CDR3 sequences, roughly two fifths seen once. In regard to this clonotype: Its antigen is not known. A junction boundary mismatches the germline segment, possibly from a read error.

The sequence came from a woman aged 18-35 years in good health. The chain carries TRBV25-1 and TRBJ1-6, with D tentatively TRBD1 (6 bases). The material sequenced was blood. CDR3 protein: CASSGRTAGNSPPHF. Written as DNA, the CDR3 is TGTGCCAGCAGTGGGCGGACAGCAGGGAATTCACCCCCCCACTTT.